Listed here is a single T cell receptor beta chain. Its antigen is undetermined. These data are taken from a study of T cells in Graves' hyperthyroidism and ophthalmopathy. Study-wide points: Ophthalmopathy was model-predicted a median around 6.7 months pre-onset.

Germline CDR1 is GTSNPN and CDR2 is SVGIG (reference sequence). V lost 0 bases, J lost 5 bases, and 13 bases lay in between. This CDR3 region has 14 residues. TCR beta CDR3 sequences were amplified from RNA transcripts. The HTBI primer set served for first-round RT-PCR of the TCR CDR3. Using its own MiXCR run on the multiplex PCR reads, TCRdb lists one record per CDR3 protein. This table has 500,000 to 700,000 distinct CDR3 sequences, over 15% appearing once. What was sequenced was blood. The V gene is TRBV30, the J gene TRBJ2-5, with D tentatively TRBD1 (7 bases). The TCR sequence derives from a woman between 18 and 29 years old with Graves' hyperthyroidism. The DNA for the CDR3 is TGTGCCTGGAGTGTCTCAGGGGGGTGGGAGACCCAGTACTTC. Translated, it gives CAWSVSGGWETQYF.